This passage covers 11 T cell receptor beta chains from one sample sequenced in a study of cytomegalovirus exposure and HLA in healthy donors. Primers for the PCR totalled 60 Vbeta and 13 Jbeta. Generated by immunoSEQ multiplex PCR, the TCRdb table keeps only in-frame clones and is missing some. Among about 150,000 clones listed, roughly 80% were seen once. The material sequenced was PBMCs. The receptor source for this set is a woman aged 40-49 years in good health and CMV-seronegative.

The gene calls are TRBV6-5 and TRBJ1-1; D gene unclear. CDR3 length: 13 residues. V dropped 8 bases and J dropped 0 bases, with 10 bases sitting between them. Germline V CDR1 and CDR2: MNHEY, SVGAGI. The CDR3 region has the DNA TGTGCCAGCGGGCAGAGAATGAACACTGAAGCTTTCTTT. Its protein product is CASGQRMNTEAFF.

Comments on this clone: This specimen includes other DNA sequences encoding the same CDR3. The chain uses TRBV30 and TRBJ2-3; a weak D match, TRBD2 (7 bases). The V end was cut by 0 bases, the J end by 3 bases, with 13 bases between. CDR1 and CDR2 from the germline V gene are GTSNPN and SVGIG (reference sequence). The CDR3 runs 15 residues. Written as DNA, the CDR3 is TGTGCCTGGAGTGTAAGGGGGGGCGGAACAGATACGCAGTATTTT. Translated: CAWSVRGGGTDTQYF.

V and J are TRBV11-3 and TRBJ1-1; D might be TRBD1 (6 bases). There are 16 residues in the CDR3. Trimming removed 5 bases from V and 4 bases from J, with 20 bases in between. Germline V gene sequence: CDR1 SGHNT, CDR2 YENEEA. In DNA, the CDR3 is TGTGCCAGCAGCCCCCCCCCGGGCAGGGGAAGCACTGAAGCTTTCTTT. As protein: CASSPPPGRGSTEAFF.

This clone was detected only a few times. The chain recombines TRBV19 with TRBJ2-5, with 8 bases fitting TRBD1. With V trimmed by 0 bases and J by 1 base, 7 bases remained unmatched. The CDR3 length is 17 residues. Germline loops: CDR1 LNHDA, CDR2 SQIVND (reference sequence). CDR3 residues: CASSIDLAGGSQETQYF. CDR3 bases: TGTGCCAGTAGTATAGATTTGGCAGGGGGCTCCCAAGAGACCCAGTACTTC. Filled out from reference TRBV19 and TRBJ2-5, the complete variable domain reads DGGITQSPKYLFRKEGQNVTLSCEQNLNHDAMYWYRQDPGQGLRLIYYSQIVNDFQKGDIAEGYSVSREKKESFPLTVTSAQKNPTAFYLCASSIDLAGGSQETQYFGPGTRLLVL.

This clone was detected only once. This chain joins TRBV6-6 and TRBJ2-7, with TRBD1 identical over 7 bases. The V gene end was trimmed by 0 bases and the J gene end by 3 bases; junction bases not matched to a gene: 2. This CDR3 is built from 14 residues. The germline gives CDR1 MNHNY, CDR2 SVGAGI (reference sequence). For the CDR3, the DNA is TGTGCCAGCAGTTACTCAAGGGACAGCTACGAGCAGTACTTC. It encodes CASSYSRDSYEQYF.

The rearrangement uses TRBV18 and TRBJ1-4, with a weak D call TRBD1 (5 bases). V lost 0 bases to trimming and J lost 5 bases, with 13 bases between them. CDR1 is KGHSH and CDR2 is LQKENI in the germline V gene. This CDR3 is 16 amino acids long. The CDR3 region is CASSPPGEGWNEKLFF. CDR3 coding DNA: TGTGCCAGCTCACCACCGGGGGAGGGATGGAATGAAAAACTGTTTTTT.

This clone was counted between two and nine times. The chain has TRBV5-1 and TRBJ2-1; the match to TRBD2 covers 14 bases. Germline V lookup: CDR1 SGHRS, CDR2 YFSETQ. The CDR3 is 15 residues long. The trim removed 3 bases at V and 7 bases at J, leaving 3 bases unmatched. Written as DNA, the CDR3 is TGCGCCAGCAGCTCGGGACTAGCGGGGGAAAATGAGCAGTTCTTC. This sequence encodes CASSSGLAGENEQFF.

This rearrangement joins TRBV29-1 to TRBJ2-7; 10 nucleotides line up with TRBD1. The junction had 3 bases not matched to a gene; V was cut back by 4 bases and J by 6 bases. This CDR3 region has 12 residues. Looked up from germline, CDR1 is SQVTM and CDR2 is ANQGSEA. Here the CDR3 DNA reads TGCAGCGTTGGACAGGGGGCCGGCGAGCAGTACTTC. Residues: CSVGQGAGEQYF.

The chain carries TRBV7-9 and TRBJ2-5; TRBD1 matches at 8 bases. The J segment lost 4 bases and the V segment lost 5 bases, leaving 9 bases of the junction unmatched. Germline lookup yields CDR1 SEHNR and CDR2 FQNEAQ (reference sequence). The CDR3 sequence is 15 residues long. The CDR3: CASSTPTGALETQYF. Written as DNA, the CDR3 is TGTGCCAGCAGCACCCCGACAGGGGCGTTAGAGACCCAGTACTTC.

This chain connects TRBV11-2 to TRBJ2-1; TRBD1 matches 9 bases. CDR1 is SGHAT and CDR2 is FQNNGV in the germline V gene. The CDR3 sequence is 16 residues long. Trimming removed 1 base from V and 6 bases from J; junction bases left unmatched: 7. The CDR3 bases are TGTGCCAGCAGCTTAGGTTGGGGACAGGGAGTCAATGAGCAGTTCTTC. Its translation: CASSLGWGQGVNEQFF.

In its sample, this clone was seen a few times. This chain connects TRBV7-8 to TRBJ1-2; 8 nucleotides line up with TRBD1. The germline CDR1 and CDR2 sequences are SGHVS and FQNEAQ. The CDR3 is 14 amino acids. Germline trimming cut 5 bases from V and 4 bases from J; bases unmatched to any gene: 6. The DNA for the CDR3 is TGTGCCAGCAGCACGACAGGGGTCGCCTATGGCTACACCTTC. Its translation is CASSTTGVAYGYTF.